This T cell receptor beta chain was sequenced during a study of T cells in Graves' hyperthyroidism and ophthalmopathy. A note on this clonotype: The antigen is undetermined.

The TCR beta CDR3 regions underwent amplification using RNA transcripts as the source. HTBI primers drove first-round RT-PCR of the TCR CDR3. TCRdb processed the multiplex PCR reads anew with MiXCR; each CDR3 protein has one entry. The sample yields about 480,000 distinct CDR3 sequences, roughly a quarter seen once. Germline loops: CDR1 MNHNS, CDR2 SASEGT. The CDR3 runs to 13 residues. Trimming cost V 4 bases and J 10 bases, with 16 bases left between them. Study conclusions and caveats: Progression to ophthalmopathy was predicted a median of roughly 6.5 months early.

This receptor was obtained from a woman under 40 with Graves' ophthalmopathy. The rearrangement uses TRBV6-1 and TRBJ1-1; D is unresolved. Sequenced material: blood. CDR3 DNA: TGTGCCAGCAGTGTAGTTACGTCCCGGGGAGCTTTCTTT. This encodes CASSVVTSRGAFF.